This T cell receptor (beta chain) comes out of a study of lymphopenia after photon versus proton radiotherapy. Germline values: CDR1 SGHTA, CDR2 FQGNSA. The CDR3 is made up of 17 amino acids. V shed 3 bases, J shed 4 bases, and the junction held 8 bases outside the gene matches. Turning to this clone: No antigen is known for it.

Regarding the study as a whole: Under photons, naive T cells and diversity fell while effector/memory populations rose.

Some clones are missing from TCRdb's copy, which holds only in-frame ones; the method was immunoSEQ multiplex PCR. The sample includes 75,000 or so clones, about 86% of them seen just once. The source of this sequence is a man aged 55-75 years with pancreatic cancer. The chain combines TRBV7-2 with TRBJ2-5; 13 bases agree with TRBD2. The source was peripheral blood, collected from a patient treated with proton-based radiotherapy. CDR3 DNA: TGTGCCAGCAGCTTTGGCCACCGACTAGCGGGAGGAGAGACCCAGTACTTC. It encodes CASSFGHRLAGGETQYF.